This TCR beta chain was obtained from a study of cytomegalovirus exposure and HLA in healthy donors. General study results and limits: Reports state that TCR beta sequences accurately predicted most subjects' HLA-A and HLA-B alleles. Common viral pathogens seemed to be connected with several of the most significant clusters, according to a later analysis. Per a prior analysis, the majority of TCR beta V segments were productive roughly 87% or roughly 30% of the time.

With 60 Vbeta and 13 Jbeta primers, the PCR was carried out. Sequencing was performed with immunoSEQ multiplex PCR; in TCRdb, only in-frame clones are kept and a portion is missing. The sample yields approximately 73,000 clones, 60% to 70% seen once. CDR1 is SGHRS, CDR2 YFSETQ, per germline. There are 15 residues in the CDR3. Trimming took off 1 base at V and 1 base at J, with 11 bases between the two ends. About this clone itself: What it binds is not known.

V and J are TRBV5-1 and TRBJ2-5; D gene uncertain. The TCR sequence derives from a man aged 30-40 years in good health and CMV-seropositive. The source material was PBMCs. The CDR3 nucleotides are TGCGCCAGCAGCTTGAGAATACAAAGCCAAGAGACCCAGTACTTC. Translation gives CASSLRIQSQETQYF.